This TCR beta chain was sequenced during a study of blood T cell repertoires in COVID-19. Profiled with immunoSEQ multiplex PCR; TCRdb holds only in-frame clones, not every one. The sample contains roughly 500,000 clones, around 89% of which appear only once. Recruits, aged 18 to 89 years, lived in 20 to 30 US areas. This clone was detected only a few times. The CDR3 is made up of 15 amino acids. The junction had 6 bases not matched to a gene; V was cut back by 4 bases and J by 0 bases. Germline V gene data show CDR1 as SGHRS and CDR2 as YFSETQ. Sequencing was done on a sample of PBMCs or T cells enriched from blood (not recorded which). This chain connects TRBV5-1 to TRBJ1-2; 7 nucleotides agree with TRBD1. The clonotype was recovered from a woman aged 40 to 50 who had recovered from COVID-19. The CDR3 nucleotides read TGCGCCAGCAGCCTTACAGGGGACTCTAACTATGGCTACACCTTC. It specifies CASSLTGDSNYGYTF.